The 3 T cell receptor beta chains presented below share a single source sample, sequenced in a study of vaccination and CD4 T cells after COVID-19. The study sequenced cultured CD4+ T cell DNA using the Oncomine TCR Beta short-read assay. MiXCR, run by TCRdb on the PCR reads, gives a single entry per CDR3 protein. Found here are roughly 5,000 distinct CDR3 sequences, 44% of them singletons; the top ten hold around 40%. Their specific antigens are unknown. Treatment indicated: approximately 10-day PBMC culture with coronavirus spike peptide pools or control peptides (ViraFEST assay). This material consisted of CD4+ T cells from blood, cultured in vitro, taken after SARS-CoV-2 vaccination. The receptor set was obtained from a human donor who had recovered from COVID-19.

The chain employs TRBV19 and TRBJ1-5, with D possibly being TRBD1 (5 bases). Germline CDR1 and CDR2: LNHDA and SQIVND (reference sequence). V was cut by 7 bases and J by 3 bases, with 16 bases left in between. This CDR3 spans 15 amino acids. The CDR3 reads CASTTGGPHNQPQHF. Here the CDR3 DNA reads TGTGCCAGTACTACCGGGGGACCCCACAATCAGCCCCAGCATTTT.

V and J are TRBV11-3 and TRBJ1-1; unclear D gene. Germline V gene data show CDR1 as SGHNT and CDR2 as YENEEA. The V end lost 5 bases, the J end lost 4 bases, and 8 bases lay between the germline ends. This CDR3 region has 12 residues. CDR3 in DNA: TGTGCCAGCAGCGCCGGGTTCACTGAAGCTTTCTTT. Its protein is CASSAGFTEAFF.

The rearrangement joins TRBV29-1 to TRBJ2-5, with 9 nucleotides matching TRBD1. CDR1 and CDR2 from the germline V gene are SQVTM and ANQGSEA. Losses at the gene ends were 2 bases for V and 5 bases for J; bases not matched to a gene: 9. The CDR3 contains 15 residues. The CDR3 coding sequence is TGCAGCGTTGAACGGGGCACAGGGGGCAGGGAGACCCAGTACTTC. Its translation is CSVERGTGGRETQYF.